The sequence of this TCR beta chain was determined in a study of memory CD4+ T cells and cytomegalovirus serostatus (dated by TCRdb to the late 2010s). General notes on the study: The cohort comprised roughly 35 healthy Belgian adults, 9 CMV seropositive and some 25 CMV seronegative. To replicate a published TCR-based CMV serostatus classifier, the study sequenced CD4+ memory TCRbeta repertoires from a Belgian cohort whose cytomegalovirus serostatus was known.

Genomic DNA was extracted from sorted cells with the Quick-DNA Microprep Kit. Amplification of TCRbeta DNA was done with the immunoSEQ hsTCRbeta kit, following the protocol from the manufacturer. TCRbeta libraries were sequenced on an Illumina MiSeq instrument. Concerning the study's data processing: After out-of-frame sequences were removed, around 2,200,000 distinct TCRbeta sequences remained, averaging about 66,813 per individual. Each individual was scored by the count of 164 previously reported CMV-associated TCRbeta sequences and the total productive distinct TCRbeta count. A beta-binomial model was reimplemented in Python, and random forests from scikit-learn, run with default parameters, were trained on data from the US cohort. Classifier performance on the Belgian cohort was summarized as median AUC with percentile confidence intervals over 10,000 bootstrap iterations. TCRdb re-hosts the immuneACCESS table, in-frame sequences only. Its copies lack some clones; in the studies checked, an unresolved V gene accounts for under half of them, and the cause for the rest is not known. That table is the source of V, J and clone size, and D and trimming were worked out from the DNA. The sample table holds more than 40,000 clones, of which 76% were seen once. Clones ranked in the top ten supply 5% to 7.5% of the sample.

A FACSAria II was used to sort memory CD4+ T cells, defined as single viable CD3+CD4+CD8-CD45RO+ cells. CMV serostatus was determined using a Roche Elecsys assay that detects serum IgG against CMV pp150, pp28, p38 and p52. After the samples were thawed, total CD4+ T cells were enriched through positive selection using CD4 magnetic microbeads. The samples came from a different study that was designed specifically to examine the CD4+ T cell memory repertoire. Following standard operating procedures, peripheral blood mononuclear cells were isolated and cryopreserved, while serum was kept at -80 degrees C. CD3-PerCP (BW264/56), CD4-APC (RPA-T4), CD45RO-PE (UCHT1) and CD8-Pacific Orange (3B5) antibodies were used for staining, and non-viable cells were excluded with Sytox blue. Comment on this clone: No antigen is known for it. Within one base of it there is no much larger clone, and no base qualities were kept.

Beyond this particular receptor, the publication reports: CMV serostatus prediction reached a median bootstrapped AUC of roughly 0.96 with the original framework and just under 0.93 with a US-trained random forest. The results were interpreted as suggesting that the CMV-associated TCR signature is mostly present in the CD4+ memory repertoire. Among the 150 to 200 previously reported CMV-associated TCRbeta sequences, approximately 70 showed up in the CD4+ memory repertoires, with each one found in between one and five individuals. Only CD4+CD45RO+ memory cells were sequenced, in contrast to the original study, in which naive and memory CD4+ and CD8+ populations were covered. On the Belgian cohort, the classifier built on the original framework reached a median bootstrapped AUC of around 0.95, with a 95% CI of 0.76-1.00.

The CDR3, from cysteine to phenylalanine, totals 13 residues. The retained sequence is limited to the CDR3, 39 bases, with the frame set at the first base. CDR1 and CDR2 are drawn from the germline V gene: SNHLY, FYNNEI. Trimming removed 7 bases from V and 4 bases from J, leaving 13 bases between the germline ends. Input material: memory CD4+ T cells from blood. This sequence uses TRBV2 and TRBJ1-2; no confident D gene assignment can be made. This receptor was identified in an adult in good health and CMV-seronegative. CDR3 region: CASTQIRSYGYTF. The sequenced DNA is TGTGCCAGCACACAGATAAGGAGCTATGGCTACACCTTC.